Following are 19 T cell receptor beta chains from one sample sequenced in a study of TIL therapy for anti-PD-1-resistant metastatic lung cancer. The immunoSEQ assay was v3. Libraries were prepared by immunoSEQ multiplex PCR; TCRdb keeps only in-frame clonotypes and omits some of them. The table includes under 65,000 clones, 75% to 85% detected once. The time point denotes: pre-treatment sample, taken before nivolumab and TIL therapy. The sequenced sample was blood, obtained at baseline. All receptors come from a person between 25 and 79 years old with non-small cell lung cancer.

This sequence joins TRBV5-1 and TRBJ1-5, with 7 positions matching TRBD1. V was pared by 4 bases and J by 4 bases, with 5 bases of the junction left unmatched. This CDR3 spans 14 amino acids. Germline lookup yields CDR1 SGHRS and CDR2 YFSETQ. CDR3 protein: CASSAGGWNQPQHF. The CDR3 DNA follows: TGCGCCAGCAGCGCAGGGGGTTGGAATCAGCCCCAGCATTTT.

This rearrangement joins TRBV6-2 or TRBV6-3 to TRBJ2-6; TRBD1 agrees at 7 bases. Germline values: CDR1 MNHEY, CDR2 SVGEGT. The trim removed 0 bases at V and 2 bases at J, leaving 7 bases unmatched. This CDR3 contains 18 residues. CDR3 nucleotide sequence: TGTGCCAGCAGTTACTCCCCGACAGGGAATGCTGGGGCCAACGTCCTGACTTTC. This sequence encodes CASSYSPTGNAGANVLTF.

This sequence joins TRBV19 and TRBJ1-1, with TRBD1 matching 10 bases. In germline, CDR1 is LNHDA, CDR2 SQIVND (reference sequence). The CDR3 contains 15 residues. V trimming: 6 bases; J trimming: 5 bases; junction bases outside the gene matches: 9. CDR3 sequence: CASRETGTGVTEAFF. The CDR3 DNA is TGTGCCAGTAGAGAAACCGGGACAGGGGTGACTGAAGCTTTCTTT.

V gene TRBV6-2 or TRBV6-3 combines with J gene TRBJ1-5; 7 bases match TRBD1. This CDR3 is built from 14 residues. Germline V gives CDR1 MNHEY, CDR2 SVGEGT. V lost 0 bases and J lost 4; bases outside the gene matches: 0. CDR3 nucleotides: TGTGCCAGCAGTTACTCCAGGGGGAATCAGCCCCAGCATTTT. Protein: CASSYSRGNQPQHF.

CDR3 DNA sequence: TGTGCCAGCACCCCCACTCCCCGTGGGTACGTCAATACGCAGTATTTT. Amino acids: CASTPTPRGYVNTQYF. This chain links TRBV6-2 or TRBV6-3 with TRBJ2-3, with unresolved D. V was pared by 7 bases and J by 7 bases, with 24 bases between. Germline V gives CDR1 MNHEY, CDR2 SVGEGT. The CDR3 runs to 16 residues.

The CDR3 sequence: CASSWSGSGGTDTQYF. The CDR3 DNA reads as TGTGCCAGCAGCTGGAGCGGGAGTGGGGGCACAGATACGCAGTATTTT. This chain links TRBV7-2 with TRBJ2-3, with 8 positions matching TRBD2. The CDR3 extends over 16 amino acids. After removal of 4 bases from V and 1 base from J, the junction contained 7 bases not matched to a gene. Per the germline V gene, CDR1 is SGHTA and CDR2 is FQGNSA.

The J gene is TRBJ2-7, the V gene TRBV28; the D is unclear. This CDR3 spans 11 amino acids. Trimming stripped 6 bases from V and 8 bases from J, with 11 bases between. The germline CDR1 and CDR2 sequences are MDHEN and SYDVKM. The CDR3 DNA follows: TGTGCCAGCAGCCAACAGAGGCAGCAGTACTTC. Amino acid sequence: CASSQQRQQYF.

This clone was seen once. The rearrangement uses TRBV2 and TRBJ2-7; weak D call: TRBD1 (6 bases). This CDR3 has 14 amino acids. Germline CDR1 is SNHLY and CDR2 is FYNNEI. With 8 bases removed from V and 0 bases from J, the gap between germline ends came to 14 bases. The CDR3 DNA follows: TGTGCCAGCCGCTTTAGGGGGACCTCCTACGAGCAGTACTTC. Protein product: CASRFRGTSYEQYF.

This chain joins TRBV5-1 and TRBJ2-1; 11 positions match TRBD2. Looked up from germline, CDR1 is SGHRS and CDR2 is YFSETQ. There are 16 residues in the CDR3. Trimming at V came to 5 bases and at J to 2 bases, leaving 6 bases not matched to a gene. CDR3 in DNA: TGCGCCAGCAGGCGAACTAGCGGGGGAACCTACAATGAGCAGTTCTTC. It is translated as CASRRTSGGTYNEQFF.

This clone was recorded only once. V and J are TRBV15 and TRBJ1-6, with TRBD1 matching 12 bases. The ends lost 0 bases at V and 9 bases at J; junction bases unmatched: 0. This CDR3 comprises 15 residues. CDR1 and CDR2 from the germline V gene are LNHNV and YYDKDF (reference sequence). This CDR3 is CATSREGQGASPLHF. As DNA, the CDR3 is TGTGCCACCAGCAGAGAGGGACAGGGGGCTTCACCCCTCCACTTT. Combining the CDR3 with reference TRBV15 and TRBJ1-6 gives the whole variable domain DAMVIQNPRYQVTQFGKPVTLSCSQTLNHNVMYWYQQKSSQAPKLLFHYYDKDFNNEADTPDNFQSRRPNTSFCFLDIRSPGLGDTAMYLCATSREGQGASPLHFGNGTRLTVT.

This chain joins TRBV30 and TRBJ1-5; D is unresolved. V was shortened by 5 bases and J by 0 bases, with 11 bases between the two germline ends. This CDR3 comprises 14 residues. Germline CDR1 and CDR2: GTSNPN and SVGIG (reference sequence). The CDR3 DNA reads as TGTGCCTGGGGGAGGTCCTATAGCAATCAGCCCCAGCATTTT. Amino acids: CAWGRSYSNQPQHF.

The genes are TRBV5-5 and TRBJ1-3; D call uncertain. CDR1 SGHKS and CDR2 YYEKEE come from the germline V gene (reference sequence). The CDR3 covers 12 residues. V was shortened by 3 bases and J by 4 bases, with 5 bases between the two germline ends. As DNA, the CDR3 is TGTGCCAGCAGCTCGGAGGGAAACACCATATATTTT. Translating it yields CASSSEGNTIYF.

The chain is built from TRBV21-1 and TRBJ1-6. TRBV21-1 is designated a pseudogene. CDR3 length equals 18 residues. The CDR3 sequence: CASSPILFGSSYNSPLHF. The CDR3 coding sequence is TGTGCCAGCAGCCCTATCTTATTTGGCAGCTCCTATAATTCACCCCTCCACTTT.

A single count supports this clone. This sequence joins TRBV7-2 and TRBJ2-5; TRBD2 aligns across 10 bases. J was trimmed by 4 bases and V by 1 base; bases with no gene match: 6. The germline V gene encodes CDR1 SGHTA and CDR2 FQGNSA. This CDR3 has 16 residues. The CDR3 bases are TGTGCCAGCAGCTTAGGACTAGCGGGTTGGGGAGAGACCCAGTACTTC. The encoded protein is CASSLGLAGWGETQYF.

This sequence joins TRBV28 and TRBJ1-2; D remains ambiguous. The germline gives CDR1 MDHEN, CDR2 SYDVKM. Trimming removed 2 bases at V and 8 bases at J, with 9 bases between. This CDR3 spans 12 amino acids. The CDR3, as DNA: TGTGCCAGCAGTTTAAGGCTTAGAGGCTACACCTTC. This codes for CASSLRLRGYTF.

This clone was seen more than once but under ten times. CDR3 DNA: TGTGCCAGCAGTTTACGACAGCACAATCAGCCCCAGCATTTT. Residues: CASSLRQHNQPQHF. V usage is TRBV28 and J usage is TRBJ1-5, with a possible D match to TRBD1 (5 bases). V dropped 2 bases and J dropped 3 bases, with 8 bases sitting between them. The CDR3 runs to 14 residues. Germline CDR1 reads MDHEN; CDR2 reads SYDVKM.

The rearrangement links TRBV29-1 to TRBJ1-6; the match to TRBD1 covers 8 bases. The germline V gene encodes CDR1 SQVTM and CDR2 ANQGSEA. The CDR3 totals 13 residues. V trimming: 3 bases; J trimming: 14 bases; junction bases outside the gene matches: 9. CDR3 amino acids: CSVEDRERGTLHF. DNA for the CDR3: TGCAGCGTTGAGGACAGGGAGAGGGGCACCCTCCACTTT.

The rearrangement links TRBV7-2 to TRBJ1-5; no reliable D call. Germline V gives CDR1 SGHTA, CDR2 FQGNSA. CDR3 length: 14 residues. V lost 3 bases, J lost 4 bases, and 10 bases lay in between. The CDR3 DNA reads as TGTGCCAGCAGCTTTAGTAGCAGGAATCAGCCCCAGCATTTT. This translates into CASSFSSRNQPQHF. Drawing the rest from reference TRBV7-2 and TRBJ1-5, the complete variable domain is GAGVSQSPSNKVTEKGKDVELRCDPISGHTALYWYRQSLGQGLEFLIYFQGNSAPDKSGLPSDRFSAERTGGSVSTLTIQRTQQEDSAVYLCASSFSSRNQPQHFGDGTRLSIL.

This clone came up a few times. The CDR3 sequence: CASSQRGRGTEAFF. CDR3 DNA sequence: TGTGCCAGCAGCCAACGGGGGCGAGGAACTGAAGCTTTCTTT. V gene TRBV3-1 (or the pseudogene TRBV3-2) combines with J gene TRBJ1-1; D is perhaps TRBD1 (6 bases). The CDR3 has 14 residues. The ends were cut back, 2 bases at V and 5 bases at J, with 12 bases in the middle. Per the germline V gene, CDR1 is LGHDT and CDR2 is YNNKEL (reference sequence).